These 9 T cell receptor beta chains share one sample of origin, sequenced in a study of OX40 agonist ivuxolimab in advanced cancers. Repertoires were generated with immunoSEQ multiplex PCR, while TCRdb's copy carries only in-frame clones and drops some. The sample has some 83,000 clones; less than 95% are singletons. The sequencing here drew on CD4+ or CD8+ T cells sorted from blood, taken in a trial of the OX40 agonist ivuxolimab. Receptor source: an adult with an advanced solid tumor such as melanoma, head and neck, liver or kidney cancer.

This clone was counted a single time. This rearrangement joins TRBV27 to TRBJ1-1; perhaps TRBD1 as D (5 bases). Trimming took 2 bases from V and 1 from J, leaving 8 bases between them. CDR1 is MNHEY, CDR2 SMNVEV, per germline (reference sequence). The CDR3 is 14 residues long. The CDR3 nucleotides are TGTGCCAGCAGTTTACGGGGGAGGAACACTGAAGCTTTCTTT. It translates to CASSLRGRNTEAFF.

The rearrangement uses TRBV19 and TRBJ1-1, with 9 bases that match TRBD1. Germline V lookup: CDR1 LNHDA, CDR2 SQIVND (reference sequence). The junction had 6 bases not matched to a gene; V was cut back by 7 bases and J by 0 bases. There are 15 residues in the CDR3. The DNA of the CDR3 is TGTGCCAGTACCCCGGGACAGGGTATGAACACTGAAGCTTTCTTT. Translated: CASTPGQGMNTEAFF.

V gene TRBV16 combines with J gene TRBJ2-5; 11 positions agree with TRBD2. Germline V gene data show CDR1 as KGHSY and CDR2 as FQNENV. The CDR3 totals 17 residues. V lost 0 bases, J lost 5 bases, and 8 bases stayed unmatched. For the CDR3, the DNA is TGTGCCAGCAGCCAATCGGTAGCGGGAGGGCCTCAGGAGACCCAGTACTTC. It codes for CASSQSVAGGPQETQYF. The full variable domain, rest sourced from reference TRBV16 and TRBJ2-5, is GEEVAQTPKHLVRGEGQKAKLYCAPIKGHSYVFWYQQVLKNEFKFLISFQNENVFDETGMPKERFSAKCLPNSPCSLEIQATKLEDSAVYFCASSQSVAGGPQETQYFGPGTRLLVL.

This chain uses TRBV6-1 with TRBJ1-2; 7 nucleotides agree with TRBD1. In germline, CDR1 is MNHNS, CDR2 SASEGT. Trimming removed 2 bases from V and 6 bases from J; junction bases left unmatched: 12. The CDR3 runs 16 residues. The CDR3: CASSEPRKQGRDGYTF. Here the CDR3 DNA reads TGTGCCAGCAGTGAACCGCGAAAACAGGGGCGAGATGGCTACACCTTC.

The V gene is TRBV5-6, the J gene TRBJ1-2; TRBD1 is a possible D gene (5 bases). The CDR3 runs 13 residues. Germline lookup yields CDR1 SGHDT and CDR2 YYEEEE. V lost 4 bases and J lost 3, with 10 bases in between. The CDR3 sequence is CASSTGADYGYTF. Here the CDR3 DNA reads TGTGCCAGCAGCACCGGGGCGGACTATGGCTACACCTTC.

V and J are TRBV25-1 and TRBJ1-1, with D maybe TRBD1 (6 bases). Trimming left V 3 bases short and J 5 bases short, with 16 bases between. The CDR3 is 15 residues long. Germline lookup yields CDR1 MGHDK and CDR2 SYGVNS. The CDR3 loop is CASSEGGARKTEAFF. The CDR3 region has the DNA TGTGCCAGCAGTGAGGGGGGCGCCAGGAAGACTGAAGCTTTCTTT.

The V call is TRBV6-5, the J call TRBJ2-5; D perhaps matches TRBD2 (6 bases). Germline-derived CDR1 and CDR2 are MNHEY and SVGAGI. Deletions cut 8 bases from V and 5 bases from J, with 15 bases between. CDR3 length: 13 amino acids. In DNA, the CDR3 is TGTGCCAGCTCTCTTCCGGGGGTGGAGACCCAGTACTTC. Protein: CASSLPGVETQYF.

The DNA of the CDR3 is TGTGCCTGGAGTCCCGACAGGGTTGGAAACTACGAGCAGTACGTC. Translation gives CAWSPDRVGNYEQYV. The gene calls are TRBV30 and TRBJ2-7, with 7 bases matching TRBD1. Germline CDR1 GTSNPN, CDR2 SVGIG (reference sequence). V was pared by 2 bases and J by 3 bases, with 10 bases of the junction left unmatched. The CDR3 extends over 15 amino acids.

This chain connects TRBV5-4 to TRBJ1-2, with D unresolved. V gave up 0 bases and J gave up 4 bases, with 4 bases separating them. Germline assignment: CDR1 SGHNT and CDR2 YYREEE (reference sequence). The CDR3 consists of 12 residues. The CDR3 DNA follows: TGTGCCAGCAGCTTGGACACCTATGGCTACACCTTC. Translating it yields CASSLDTYGYTF.